These 20 T cell receptor beta chains were all obtained from the same sample, sequenced in a study of T cells in Graves' hyperthyroidism and ophthalmopathy. There were TCR beta CDR3 regions amplified from RNA transcripts. With the HTBI primer set, the TCR CDR3 went through a first round of RT-PCR. TCRdb reprocessed the multiplex PCR reads via MiXCR and lists one record per CDR3 protein. The sample includes about 49,000 distinct CDR3 sequences, 45% to 65% of them seen just once. Sequencing was done on a sample of peripheral blood or thyroid tissue (not recorded which). The receptor source for this set is a young man with Graves' hyperthyroidism.

On this clonotype: Likely a read error: the CDR3 ends without its conserved phenylalanine or tryptophan. Because the CDR3's place on the DNA is in doubt, the DNA is left out and the CDR3 is given as listed by TCRdb. The gene calls are TRBV7-2 and TRBJ1-6. The V gene's germline CDR1 is SGHTA and CDR2 FQGNSA. The CDR3 is 8 residues long, ends included. CDR3 region: CASSLVTR.

This clonotype was detected only once. The CDR3 end shows no conserved phenylalanine or tryptophan, and so a read error is likely. The chain joins TRBV7-2 to TRBJ2-5; TRBD1 agrees at 9 bases. CDR3 length equals 15 residues. The trim removed 2 bases at V and 1 base at J, leaving 2 bases unmatched. CDR1 SGHTA and CDR2 FQGNSA come from the germline V gene. CDR3 nucleotides: TGTGCCAGCAGCTTAACAGGGGGCCCCCAAGAGACCCAGTACCTC. This gives the protein CASSLTGGPQETQYL.

This clonotype was detected many times. V and J are TRBV28 and TRBJ1-2; no firm D call. Germline values: CDR1 MDHEN, CDR2 SYDVKM. CDR3 length: 14 residues. V was trimmed by 3 bases and J by 7 bases, leaving 15 bases between them. This CDR3 reads CASSFGHRKSGYTF. CDR3 DNA sequence: TGTGCCAGCAGTTTCGGTCACCGGAAAAGTGGCTACACCTTC.

This clonotype was found many times. The chain joins TRBV5-8 to TRBJ1-2; the D is unclear. V gave up 2 bases and J gave up 4 bases, with 12 bases separating them. Germline V gene data show CDR1 as SGHTS and CDR2 as YDEGEE. The length of the CDR3 is 14 residues. CDR3 sequence (DNA): TGTGCCAGCAGCTTTGCCGGTCCAGGCTATGGCTACACCTTC. As protein: CASSFAGPGYGYTF.

In this sample, this clonotype turned up many times. J is TRBJ2-7 and V is TRBV6-1; a possible D gene is TRBD1 (5 bases). CDR3 size: 14 residues. Trimming pared 5 bases from V and 4 bases from J, leaving 15 bases between. Germline loops: CDR1 MNHNS, CDR2 SASEGT. The CDR3, as DNA: TGTGCCAGCAGTATCTACTGGACACTGTACGAGCAGTACTTC. Residues: CASSIYWTLYEQYF.

Notes on this clonotype: One end of the junction is discordant with germline, which a read error may explain. The chain combines TRBV29-1 with TRBJ2-6; 7 nucleotides match TRBD1. Germline loops: CDR1 SQVTM, CDR2 ANQGSEA. The CDR3 is 12 residues long. CDR3 residues: CSVNTGVNVLTF. For the CDR3, the DNA is TGCAGCGTCAACACAGGGGTCAACGTCCTGACTTTC.

The V call is TRBV7-2, the J call TRBJ2-5; 11 nucleotides align to TRBD2. Germline CDR1 SGHTA, CDR2 FQGNSA. This CDR3 is 17 amino acids long. V lost 5 bases, J lost 7 bases, and 15 bases stayed unmatched. CDR3 DNA: TGTGCCAGCAGCCCCCGTGGACTAGCGGGCAGCGGGGGGACCCAGTACTTC. It codes for CASSPRGLAGSGGTQYF.

V usage is TRBV24-1 and J usage is TRBJ1-1; 7 bases agree with TRBD1. The V gene end was trimmed by 7 bases and the J gene end by 0 bases; junction bases not matched to a gene: 1. CDR3 length: 13 amino acids. Germline assignment: CDR1 KGHDR and CDR2 SFDVKD. The CDR3 region has the DNA TGTGCCACCAGAGGGACAGTGAACACTGAAGCTTTCTTT. Its protein product is CATRGTVNTEAFF.

At least ten counts were recorded for this clonotype. V and J are TRBV5-4 and TRBJ1-1; D gene uncertain. Trimming pared 4 bases from V and 3 bases from J, leaving 10 bases between. The CDR3 totals 13 residues. Per germline, CDR1 SGHNT and CDR2 YYREEE (reference sequence). CDR3 nucleotide sequence: TGTGCCAGCAGCCTCCGTGTGGACACTGAAGCTTTCTTT. Encoded protein: CASSLRVDTEAFF.

This clonotype occurred a few times. The gene calls are TRBV20-1 and TRBJ1-2; D might be TRBD1 (6 bases). V was shortened by 6 bases and J by 4 bases, with 12 bases between the two germline ends. Looked up from germline, CDR1 is DFQATT and CDR2 is SNEGSKA (reference sequence). The CDR3 covers 12 residues. The CDR3 DNA follows: TGCAGTGCATACCGGGACACCTATGGCTACACCTTC. Translation gives CSAYRDTYGYTF.

The table lists this clonotype with many counts. V is TRBV28 and J is TRBJ1-6, with 8 bases matching TRBD1. Trimming removed 6 bases from V and 5 bases from J; junction bases left unmatched: 6. Looked up from germline, CDR1 is MDHEN and CDR2 is SYDVKM. CDR3 length: 15 residues. The CDR3 region has the DNA TGTGCCAGCAGAGGGGGACAGGCCGATAATTCACCCCTCCACTTT. Translation gives CASRGGQADNSPLHF.

A note on this clonotype: The CDR3 carries no conserved terminal phenylalanine or tryptophan, so it likely arises from a read error. The chain combines TRBV7-9 with TRBJ2-2; 8 bases align to TRBD2. CDR1 is SEHNR and CDR2 is FQNEAQ in the germline V gene (reference sequence). The CDR3 is 15 amino acids. The trim removed 3 bases at V and 4 bases at J, leaving 4 bases unmatched. CDR3 sequence reads: CASSLTAGGTGELFS. The DNA for the CDR3 is TGTGCCAGCAGCTTGACTGCGGGGGGCACCGGGGAGCTGTTTTCT.

V usage is TRBV6-4 and J usage is TRBJ2-7; 7 bases align to TRBD1. The V gene's germline CDR1 is MRHNA and CDR2 SNTAGT. The CDR3 totals 15 residues. The trim removed 0 bases at V and 2 bases at J, leaving 4 bases unmatched. The CDR3 is CASSDSGQGAYEQYF. The DNA for the CDR3 is TGTGCCAGCAGTGACTCTGGGCAGGGGGCCTACGAGCAGTACTTC.

This chain uses TRBV7-3 with TRBJ1-3; D is uncertain. The CDR3 contains 11 residues. Germline V gene data show CDR1 as SGHTA and CDR2 as FQGTGA. V lost 5 bases and J lost 8, with 7 bases in between. CDR3 sequence reads: CASSPTDTIYF. Written as DNA, the CDR3 is TGTGCCAGCAGCCCTACGGACACCATATATTTT. The variable domain in full, completed from reference TRBV7-3 and TRBJ1-3, reads GAGVSQTPSNKVTEKGKYVELRCDPISGHTALYWYRQSLGQGPEFLIYFQGTGAADDSGLPNDRFFAVRPEGSVSTLKIQRTERGDSAVYLCASSPTDTIYFGEGSWLTVV.

The V and J genes are TRBV6-1 and TRBJ1-4, with D maybe TRBD1 (5 bases). Germline values: CDR1 MNHNS, CDR2 SASEGT. V lost 3 bases and J lost 8, with 13 bases in between. The CDR3 is 14 residues long. The DNA for the CDR3 is TGTGCCAGCAGTGATCTAGGGGATGGCGAAAAACTGTTTTTT. Translation: CASSDLGDGEKLFF.

This clonotype counts as medium-sized. The CDR3 DNA is TGTGCCAGCAGCTTAACGTCCGGTAACACTGAAGCTTTCTTT. As protein: CASSLTSGNTEAFF. The chain employs TRBV7-3 and TRBJ1-1; D call uncertain. Trimming stripped 0 bases from V and 2 bases from J, with 7 bases between. The CDR3 contains 14 residues. Germline V CDR1 and CDR2: SGHTA, FQGTGA.

About this clonotype itself: A junction end diverges from the germline sequence, so it may reflect a read error. This rearrangement joins TRBV7-9 to TRBJ1-4; 9 bases map to TRBD1. CDR1 SEHNR and CDR2 FQNEAQ come from the germline V gene (reference sequence). The CDR3 is 15 amino acids. The CDR3, as DNA: TGTGCCGGCAGCTTAGACAGGGGGTTCTTGGAAAAACTGTTTTTT. Translation gives CAGSLDRGFLEKLFF.

Turning to this clonotype: The germline gene is not matched at one end of the junction; a read error may be the cause. CDR3 protein: CASSVTGAVTEAQYF. The CDR3, as DNA: TGTGCCAGCAGCGTGACCGGGGCAGTGACAGAGGCCCAGTACTTC. The chain links TRBV7-2 to TRBJ2-5, with D perhaps matching TRBD1 or TRBD2 (5 bases each). CDR1 and CDR2 from the germline V gene are SGHTA and FQGNSA. The CDR3 runs to 15 residues.

This clonotype was observed at least ten times. This chain links TRBV7-3 with TRBJ1-1; D remains unclear. The CDR3 runs 16 residues. Trimming left V 4 bases short and J 7 bases short, with 22 bases between. Germline V gene data show CDR1 as SGHTA and CDR2 as FQGTGA. The CDR3: CASSSIPSSSPLEAFF. The CDR3 DNA follows: TGTGCCAGCAGCTCTATCCCATCGAGCTCACCGCTTGAAGCTTTCTTT. Complete variable domain (other parts from reference TRBV7-3 and TRBJ1-1): GAGVSQTPSNKVTEKGKYVELRCDPISGHTALYWYRQSLGQGPEFLIYFQGTGAADDSGLPNDRFFAVRPEGSVSTLKIQRTERGDSAVYLCASSSIPSSSPLEAFFGQGTRLTVV.

This clonotype was seen repeatedly, ten times or more. One junction end does not reproduce the germline sequence, and a read error may be involved. V is TRBV29-1 and J is TRBJ1-1; 8 bases align to TRBD1. The CDR3 is 12 amino acids. Germline assignment: CDR1 SQVTM and CDR2 ANQGSEA. CDR3 bases: TGCAGCGTTGAAGAGGGGACAGGTGCCCTTATCTTT. It yields the protein CSVEEGTGALIF.